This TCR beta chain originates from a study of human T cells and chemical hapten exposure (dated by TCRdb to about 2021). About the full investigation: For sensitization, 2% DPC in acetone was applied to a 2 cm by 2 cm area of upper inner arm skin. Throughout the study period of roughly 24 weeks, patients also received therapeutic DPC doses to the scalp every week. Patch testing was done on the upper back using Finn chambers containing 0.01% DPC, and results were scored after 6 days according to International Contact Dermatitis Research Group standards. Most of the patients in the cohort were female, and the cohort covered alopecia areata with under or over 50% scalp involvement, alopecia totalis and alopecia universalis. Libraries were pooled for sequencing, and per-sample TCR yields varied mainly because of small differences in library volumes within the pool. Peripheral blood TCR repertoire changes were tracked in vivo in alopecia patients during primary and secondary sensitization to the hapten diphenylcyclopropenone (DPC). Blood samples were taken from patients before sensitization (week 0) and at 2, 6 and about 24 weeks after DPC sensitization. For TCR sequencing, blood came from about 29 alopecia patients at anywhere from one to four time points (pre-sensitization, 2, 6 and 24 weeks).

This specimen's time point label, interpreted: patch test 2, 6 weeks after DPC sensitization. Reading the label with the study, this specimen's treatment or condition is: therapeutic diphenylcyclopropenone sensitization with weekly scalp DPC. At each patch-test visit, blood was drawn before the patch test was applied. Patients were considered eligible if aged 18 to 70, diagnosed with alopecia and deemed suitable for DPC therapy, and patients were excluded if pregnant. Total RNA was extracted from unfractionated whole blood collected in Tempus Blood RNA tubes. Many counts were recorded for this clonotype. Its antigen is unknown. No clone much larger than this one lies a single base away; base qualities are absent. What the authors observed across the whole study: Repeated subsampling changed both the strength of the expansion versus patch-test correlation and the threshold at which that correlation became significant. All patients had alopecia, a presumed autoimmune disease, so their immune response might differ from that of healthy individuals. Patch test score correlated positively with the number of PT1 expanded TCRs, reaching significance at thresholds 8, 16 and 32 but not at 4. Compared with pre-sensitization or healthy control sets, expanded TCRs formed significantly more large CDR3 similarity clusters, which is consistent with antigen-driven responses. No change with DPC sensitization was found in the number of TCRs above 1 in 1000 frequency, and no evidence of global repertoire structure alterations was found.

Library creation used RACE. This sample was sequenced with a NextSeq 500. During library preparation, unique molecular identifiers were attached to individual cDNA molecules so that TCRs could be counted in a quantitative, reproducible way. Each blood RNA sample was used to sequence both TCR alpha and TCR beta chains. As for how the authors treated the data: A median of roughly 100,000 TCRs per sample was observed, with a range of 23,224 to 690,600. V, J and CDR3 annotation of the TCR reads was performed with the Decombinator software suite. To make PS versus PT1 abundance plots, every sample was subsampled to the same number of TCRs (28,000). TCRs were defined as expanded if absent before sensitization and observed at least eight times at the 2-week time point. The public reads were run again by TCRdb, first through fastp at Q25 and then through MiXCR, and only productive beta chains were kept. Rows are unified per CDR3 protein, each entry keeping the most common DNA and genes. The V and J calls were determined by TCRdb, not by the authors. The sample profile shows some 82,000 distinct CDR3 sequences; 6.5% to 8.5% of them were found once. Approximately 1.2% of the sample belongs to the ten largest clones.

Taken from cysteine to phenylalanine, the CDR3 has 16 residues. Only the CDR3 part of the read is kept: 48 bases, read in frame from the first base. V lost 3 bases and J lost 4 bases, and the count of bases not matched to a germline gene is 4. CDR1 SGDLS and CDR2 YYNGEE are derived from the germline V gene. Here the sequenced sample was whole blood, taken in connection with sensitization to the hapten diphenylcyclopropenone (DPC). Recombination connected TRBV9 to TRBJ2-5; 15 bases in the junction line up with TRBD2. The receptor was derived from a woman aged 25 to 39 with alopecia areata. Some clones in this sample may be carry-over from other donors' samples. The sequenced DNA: TGTGCCAGCAGCGCTCCGGGACTAGCGGGAGGAGAGACCCAGTACTTC. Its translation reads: CASSAPGLAGGETQYF.